The text below deals with one T cell receptor (beta chain). The antigen remains unidentified. Antigen-specific CD4+ T cells were expanded (with viral peptide pools) by the ViraFEST assay ahead of sequencing. Isolating CD4+ T cells followed approximately 9 days of culture. Every participant took two doses of the BNT162b2 or mRNA-1273 vaccine. The vaccine recipients had no prior SARS-CoV-2 infection, with negative nucleocapsid antibodies. Researchers reported culturing 1.5 million to 2 million PBMC in each well, adding approximately 10 IU/ml IL-2 and about 9.5 ug/ml peptides. Sequenced by immunoSEQ multiplex PCR; TCRdb stores in-frame clones only, minus some. Here the sample spans 50,000 to 65,000 clones, more than 70% being singletons. This specimen comes from a study of vaccination effects on CD4 cells after COVID-19. Study background: Researchers obtained post-vaccine samples at a median of 72 days past the second dose. Study-wide results and limits: Late post-vaccination samples showed marked contraction of infection- and vaccine-induced clones.

The sequences come from CD4+ T cells from PBMCs cultured with HCoV-229E spike peptides, collected after COVID-19 vaccination. The clonotype originates from a human donor who received a COVID-19 vaccine.

CDR3 coding DNA: TGTGCCAGCATGGTGGGGGGGAACACCGGGGAGCTGTTTTTT. Translating it yields CASMVGGNTGELFF. The chain uses TRBV2 and TRBJ2-2; a weak D match, TRBD2 (6 bases). Germline loops: CDR1 SNHLY, CDR2 FYNNEI. Trimming removed 7 bases from V and 1 base from J, with 10 bases in between. The CDR3 runs to 14 residues.